Below are 10 T cell receptor beta chains sequenced from a single sample in a study of early T cells in non-severe SARS-CoV-2 infection. MiXCR was run by TCRdb on the 5' RACE reads, yielding one entry per CDR3 protein. The data contain some 80,000 distinct CDR3 sequences, approximately 5% of them seen just once; the ten biggest clones take up 6.5% to 8%. This material consisted of whole blood, taken at baseline. The source is an adult who was a healthcare worker with PCR-confirmed SARS-CoV-2 infection or an uninfected control (not recorded which).

This clonotype was seen repeatedly, ten times or more. A much larger clonotype is one base distant, so this may be a read error. The CDR3 region has the DNA TGTGCCAGCAGTTACGGGAGCACTGAAGCTTTCTTT. Amino acids: CASSYGSTEAFF. The rearrangement links TRBV6-5 to TRBJ1-1, with unresolved D. The germline CDR1 and CDR2 sequences are MNHEY and SVGAGI. The length of the CDR3 is 12 residues. Trimming took 2 bases from V and 4 from J, leaving 5 bases between them.

This clonotype was counted at least ten times. The V gene is TRBV7-2, the J gene TRBJ1-1, with D unresolved. The CDR3 has 14 amino acids. The V and J ends lost 1 base and 1 base respectively, with 7 bases between them. The germline V gene has CDR1 SGHTA and CDR2 FQGNSA. CDR3 sequence reads: CASSLVRWNTEAFF. The CDR3, as DNA: TGTGCCAGCAGCTTAGTTAGGTGGAACACTGAAGCTTTCTTT.

This clonotype occurred many times. The chain is built from TRBV2 and TRBJ2-3, with D hard to call. CDR1 is SNHLY, CDR2 FYNNEI, per germline. The CDR3 consists of 11 residues. The V end was cut by 8 bases, the J end by 0 bases, with 3 bases between. This CDR3 reads CASGSTDTQYF. DNA of the CDR3: TGTGCCAGCGGGAGCACAGATACGCAGTATTTT.

This clonotype was detected many times. This chain uses TRBV20-1 with TRBJ1-2, with TRBD1 identical over 11 bases. Germline loops: CDR1 DFQATT, CDR2 SNEGSKA (reference sequence). The junction had 11 bases not matched to a gene; V was cut back by 3 bases and J by 8 bases. The CDR3 covers 15 residues. CDR3 amino acids: CSARDRGRSNLGYTF. Written as DNA, the CDR3 is TGCAGTGCTAGGGACAGGGGGCGAAGTAACTTAGGCTACACCTTC.

The table lists this clonotype with a few counts. The rearrangement uses TRBV2 and TRBJ2-5; D call uncertain. Trimming removed 6 bases from V and 5 bases from J, with 10 bases in between. Germline loops: CDR1 SNHLY, CDR2 FYNNEI. The CDR3 consists of 12 residues. This CDR3 is CASRDPDETQYF. The CDR3 coding sequence is TGTGCCAGCAGAGACCCCGACGAGACCCAGTACTTC.

This clonotype was observed a few times. The chain combines TRBV7-9 with TRBJ2-1; TRBD1 might be the D (6 bases). V lost 5 bases and J lost 7, with 18 bases in between. The length of the CDR3 is 15 residues. Germline-derived CDR1 and CDR2 are SEHNR and FQNEAQ (reference sequence). The CDR3 region has the DNA TGTGCCAGCAGCCACAGGGCGAATCCCCTTAATGAGCAGTTCTTC. Translated, it gives CASSHRANPLNEQFF.

In its sample, this clonotype was seen many times. The rearrangement uses TRBV7-2 and TRBJ2-7; D might be TRBD2 (6 bases). The CDR3 length is 13 residues. V shed 5 bases and J shed 3 bases, with 11 bases lying between them. Per germline, CDR1 SGHTA and CDR2 FQGNSA. The CDR3 sequence is CASSPTSSYEQYF. The CDR3 DNA is TGTGCCAGCAGCCCGACTAGTAGCTACGAGCAGTACTTC.

The V call is TRBV18, the J call TRBJ2-7; TRBD1 agrees at 8 bases. Germline V gene data show CDR1 as KGHSH and CDR2 as LQKENI. V gave up 2 bases and J gave up 2 bases; unmatched junction bases: 14. This CDR3 contains 18 residues. The CDR3 coding sequence is TGTGCCAGCTCACCATCCATATATTCCGAGGACAGGGCCTACGAGCAGTACTTC. It translates to CASSPSIYSEDRAYEQYF.

This clonotype was picked up many times. The CDR3 nucleotides read TGTGCCAGCAGTCAGAGGGACAATGAGCAGTTCTTC. This encodes CASSQRDNEQFF. This sequence joins TRBV27 and TRBJ2-1; a weak D match, TRBD2 (5 bases). Trimming cost V 5 bases and J 5 bases, with 7 bases left between them. Germline lookup yields CDR1 MNHEY and CDR2 SMNVEV (reference sequence). The CDR3 covers 12 residues.

Worth noting for this clonotype: One base away lies a much larger clone, so this may be a sequencing read error. V gene TRBV28 combines with J gene TRBJ2-7, with TRBD1 identical over 7 bases. This CDR3 has 14 amino acids. From germline, CDR1 is MDHEN and CDR2 SYDVKM. Here the CDR3 DNA reads TGTGCCAGCAGGACTCGACAGGGCCCCTACGAGCTGTACTTC. This translates into CASRTRQGPYELYF.